These T cell receptor beta chains were read from a single sample in a study of OX40 agonist ivuxolimab in advanced cancers. Sequencing used immunoSEQ multiplex PCR; TCRdb keeps in-frame clones, though not all of them. The sample lists 65,000 to 75,000 clones; approximately 84% were seen once. The starting material was CD4+ or CD8+ T cells sorted from blood, obtained in a trial of the OX40 agonist ivuxolimab. These receptors all stem from an adult with an advanced solid tumor such as melanoma, head and neck, liver or kidney cancer. Each CDR3 is given with its conserved first and last residue. Each record gives: CDR3 DNA, CDR3 protein, D gene, clone size, J gene, V gene. A D gene is named only where the DNA matches it firmly. A row's size may be missing; if present it is once, few, many or a size class.

TGTGCCAGCAGTCCCGGGACAGAGGCTCAGCATTTT,CASSPGTEAQHF,TRBD1,few,TRBJ1-5,TRBV2
TGCGCCAGCAGCTTAGCTCCGGGACAGTTATCCTACGAGCAGTACTTC,CASSLAPGQLSYEQYF,TRBD1,NA,TRBJ2-7,TRBV5-1
TGTGCCAGCAGCTTGGTACAAACTGAAGCTTTCTTT,CASSLVQTEAFF,NA,NA,TRBJ1-1,TRBV5-6
TGTGCCAGCAGCTTTTACGCGGGGGGGCCCGCCGAGCAGTACTTC,CASSFYAGGPAEQYF,TRBD2,NA,TRBJ2-7,TRBV5-6
TGTGCCAGCAGTCCCCGGACAGGGGAGTCACCCCTCCACTTT,CASSPRTGESPLHF,TRBD1,few,TRBJ1-6,TRBV2
TGTGCCAGTAGTATAGGGCAGGGGTTGCCTTCACCCCTCCACTTT,CASSIGQGLPSPLHF,NA,once,TRBJ1-6,TRBV19
TGTGCCACCAGCAATCCGTCGACTAGCGGGAGGGACAATGAGCAGTTCTTC,CATSNPSTSGRDNEQFF,TRBD2,NA,TRBJ2-1,TRBV15
TGTGCCAGCAGTCCTCGGGACAGATCAGATACGCAGTATTTT,CASSPRDRSDTQYF,TRBD1,NA,TRBJ2-3,TRBV2
TGTGCCAGTAGTCTCGAAGCGGGAGTGGGGGAGACCCAGTACTTC,CASSLEAGVGETQYF,TRBD2,NA,TRBJ2-5,TRBV19
TGTGCCAGCAGCTTACTCGGACTAGCGGGGGCCGGGGCAGATACGCAGTATTTT,CASSLLGLAGAGADTQYF,TRBD2,NA,TRBJ2-3,TRBV7-2
TGTGCCAGCAGCTTACTATCGGGCTCCTACAATGAGCAGTTCTTC,CASSLLSGSYNEQFF,NA,few,TRBJ2-1,TRBV11-2
TGTGCCAGCAGTCATGTAGCGGGGGGCCCTGCACAGGGTACGCAGTATTTT,CASSHVAGGPAQGTQYF,TRBD2,NA,TRBJ2-3,TRBV7-2
TGTGCCAGCAGCTCGGGACAGGACCGCACAGATACGCAGTATTTT,CASSSGQDRTDTQYF,TRBD1,NA,TRBJ2-3,TRBV11-3
TGCGCCAGCAGCTTGGACCCTCCCGGACCCCAAGAGACCCAGTACTTC,CASSLDPPGPQETQYF,NA,NA,TRBJ2-5,TRBV5-1
TGTGCCAGCAGCCGTCCCGGGACAGGGGAGGAGACCCAGTACTTC,CASSRPGTGEETQYF,TRBD1,NA,TRBJ2-5,TRBV14
TGTGCCAGCAAAGCTGACAGCCTTTCTAGCAATCAGCCCCAGCATTTT,CASKADSLSSNQPQHF,NA,NA,TRBJ1-5,TRBV27
TGTGCCAGCAGTGAAGCTTTGCCGGGAGCTTTCTTT,CASSEALPGAFF,NA,once,TRBJ1-1,TRBV2
TGTGCCAGCAGCTTAGGAGGAAGGGGGATCTATAATTCACCCCTCCACTTT,CASSLGGRGIYNSPLHF,NA,few,TRBJ1-6,TRBV5-4
TGTGCCAGCAGGTATGCACAGGAAGCTTTCTTT,CASRYAQEAFF,NA,NA,TRBJ1-1,TRBV6-6
TGCGCCAGCAGCTTGGGAGGGGTCCAGGGCCGTCCTAACTATGGCTACACCTTC,CASSLGGVQGRPNYGYTF,NA,NA,TRBJ1-2,TRBV5-1
TGCGCCAGCAGCCAGACACCTAACTATGGCTACACCTTC,CASSQTPNYGYTF,NA,NA,TRBJ1-2,TRBV4-1
TGTGCCTGGAGAAAGACAGGGGGGCCTTACGAGCAGTACTTC,CAWRKTGGPYEQYF,TRBD1,NA,TRBJ2-7,TRBV30
TGTGCCAGCAGCACCGGGACAGGGAGGTCGGAGACCCAGTACTTC,CASSTGTGRSETQYF,TRBD1,NA,TRBJ2-5,TRBV7-6
TGTGCCAGCAGCTTATTAGCCGTGGCGGGGGCTTCCTACAATGAGCAGTTCTTC,CASSLLAVAGASYNEQFF,NA,NA,TRBJ2-1,TRBV11-2
TGTGCCAGCAGCTTTCTCCAGGGAGGGGAAAAACTGTTTTTT,CASSFLQGGEKLFF,NA,NA,TRBJ1-4,TRBV7-2
TGTGCCAGCTCACCGATGGGGACAGAGGCTTTGTTCGAAGCTTTCTTT,CASSPMGTEALFEAFF,TRBD1,NA,TRBJ1-1,TRBV18
TGCGCCAGCAGCTTTGGTGGCCCAGACAATGAGCAGTTCTTC,CASSFGGPDNEQFF,NA,few,TRBJ2-1,TRBV5-1
TGTGCCAGCAGTTTAGTCGGGACTGGTAATTCACCCCTCCACTTT,CASSLVGTGNSPLHF,NA,NA,TRBJ1-6,TRBV27
TGTGCCAGCAGCCCGGGGGGGACTAGACGAGCCGGGGAGCTGTTTTTT,CASSPGGTRRAGELFF,TRBD2,NA,TRBJ2-2,TRBV7-2
TGTGCCAGTAGTACGAGACAGGGTCGGGCAGATACGCAGTATTTT,CASSTRQGRADTQYF,TRBD1,once,TRBJ2-3,TRBV19
TGCGCCAGCAGCCCCCAGGGGGCCCCCTATGGCTACACCTTC,CASSPQGAPYGYTF,TRBD1,few,TRBJ1-2,TRBV4-3
TGTGCCAGCAGCTTCCATTATAGCGACCCAGCTAGCACAGATACGCAGTATTTT,CASSFHYSDPASTDTQYF,NA,NA,TRBJ2-3,TRBV11-1
TGTGCCAGCAGTCCACCATCCCCGACAGGTCCCGCAGATACGCAGTATTTT,CASSPPSPTGPADTQYF,NA,NA,TRBJ2-3,TRBV7-2
TGCGCCAGCAGCCAAGAGATCAGAGACACTGAAGCTTTCTTT,CASSQEIRDTEAFF,NA,NA,TRBJ1-1,TRBV4-1
TGTGCCAGCAGCCCGCAAGGGGGGCCTGCCCACGAGCAGTACTTC,CASSPQGGPAHEQYF,NA,NA,TRBJ2-7,TRBV7-2
TGCGCCAGCAGCCGCTTACTAGCGGGGGAAACGAACACCGGGGAGCTGTTTTTT,CASSRLLAGETNTGELFF,TRBD2,NA,TRBJ2-2,TRBV4-3
TGTGCCAGCAGCGCCGGACAGGGGGCATCCGGGGAGCTGTTTTTT,CASSAGQGASGELFF,TRBD1,NA,TRBJ2-2,TRBV11-1
TGCGCCAGCAGCCATAGGAGTGGAGAGACCCAGTACTTC,CASSHRSGETQYF,NA,NA,TRBJ2-5,TRBV5-1
TGTGCCAGCAGTTTATCGTTTCCAGGAACTAATGAAAAACTGTTTTTT,CASSLSFPGTNEKLFF,NA,once,TRBJ1-4,TRBV27
TGTGCCACCAGCAGAGATAGGGCAGGGGACGAGCAGTACTTC,CATSRDRAGDEQYF,NA,few,TRBJ2-7,TRBV15
TGTGCCAGCAGCAGAAACAGGGGGCGTAACTATGGCTACACCTTC,CASSRNRGRNYGYTF,TRBD1,NA,TRBJ1-2,TRBV7-8
TGTGCCAGCACCGTCCGTGCGGGCCTCTACGAGCAGTACTTC,CASTVRAGLYEQYF,NA,NA,TRBJ2-7,TRBV28
TGTGCCAGCAGTTTAAAGGACAGGGGAGGCTACACCTTC,CASSLKDRGGYTF,TRBD1,few,TRBJ1-2,TRBV28
TGTGCCAGTAGTGATCGGAGGGGGCAACAGCCCCAGCATTTT,CASSDRRGQQPQHF,TRBD1,NA,TRBJ1-5,TRBV19
TGTGCCAGCAGTGAAGGGGCAGAGCTAAATCAGCCCCAGCATTTT,CASSEGAELNQPQHF,NA,NA,TRBJ1-5,TRBV2